Reported below is one T cell receptor (beta chain). Germline CDR1 LGHNA, CDR2 YNFKEQ. The V and J ends lost 0 bases and 0 bases respectively, with 9 bases between them. CDR3 length: 16 residues. The data derive from a study of blood T cell repertoires in COVID-19. Study overall: Material from acute and convalescent COVID-19 was sourced from the United States, Italy and Spain. The cDNA or gDNA used as material had been derived from T cells, B-cell-depleted T cells, or PBMCs.

Repertoires were generated with immunoSEQ multiplex PCR, while TCRdb's copy carries only in-frame clones and drops some. The table has around 64,000 clones, 75% to 90% seen once; the top ten hold 2%. This receptor was taken from a young man with acute or convalescent COVID-19. The specimen was peripheral blood. The V call is TRBV4-2, the J call TRBJ2-1; D is uncertain. This chain's CDR3 is CASSQDPRSSYNEQFF. CDR3 sequence (DNA): TGTGCCAGCAGCCAAGATCCCCGGAGCTCCTACAATGAGCAGTTCTTC.